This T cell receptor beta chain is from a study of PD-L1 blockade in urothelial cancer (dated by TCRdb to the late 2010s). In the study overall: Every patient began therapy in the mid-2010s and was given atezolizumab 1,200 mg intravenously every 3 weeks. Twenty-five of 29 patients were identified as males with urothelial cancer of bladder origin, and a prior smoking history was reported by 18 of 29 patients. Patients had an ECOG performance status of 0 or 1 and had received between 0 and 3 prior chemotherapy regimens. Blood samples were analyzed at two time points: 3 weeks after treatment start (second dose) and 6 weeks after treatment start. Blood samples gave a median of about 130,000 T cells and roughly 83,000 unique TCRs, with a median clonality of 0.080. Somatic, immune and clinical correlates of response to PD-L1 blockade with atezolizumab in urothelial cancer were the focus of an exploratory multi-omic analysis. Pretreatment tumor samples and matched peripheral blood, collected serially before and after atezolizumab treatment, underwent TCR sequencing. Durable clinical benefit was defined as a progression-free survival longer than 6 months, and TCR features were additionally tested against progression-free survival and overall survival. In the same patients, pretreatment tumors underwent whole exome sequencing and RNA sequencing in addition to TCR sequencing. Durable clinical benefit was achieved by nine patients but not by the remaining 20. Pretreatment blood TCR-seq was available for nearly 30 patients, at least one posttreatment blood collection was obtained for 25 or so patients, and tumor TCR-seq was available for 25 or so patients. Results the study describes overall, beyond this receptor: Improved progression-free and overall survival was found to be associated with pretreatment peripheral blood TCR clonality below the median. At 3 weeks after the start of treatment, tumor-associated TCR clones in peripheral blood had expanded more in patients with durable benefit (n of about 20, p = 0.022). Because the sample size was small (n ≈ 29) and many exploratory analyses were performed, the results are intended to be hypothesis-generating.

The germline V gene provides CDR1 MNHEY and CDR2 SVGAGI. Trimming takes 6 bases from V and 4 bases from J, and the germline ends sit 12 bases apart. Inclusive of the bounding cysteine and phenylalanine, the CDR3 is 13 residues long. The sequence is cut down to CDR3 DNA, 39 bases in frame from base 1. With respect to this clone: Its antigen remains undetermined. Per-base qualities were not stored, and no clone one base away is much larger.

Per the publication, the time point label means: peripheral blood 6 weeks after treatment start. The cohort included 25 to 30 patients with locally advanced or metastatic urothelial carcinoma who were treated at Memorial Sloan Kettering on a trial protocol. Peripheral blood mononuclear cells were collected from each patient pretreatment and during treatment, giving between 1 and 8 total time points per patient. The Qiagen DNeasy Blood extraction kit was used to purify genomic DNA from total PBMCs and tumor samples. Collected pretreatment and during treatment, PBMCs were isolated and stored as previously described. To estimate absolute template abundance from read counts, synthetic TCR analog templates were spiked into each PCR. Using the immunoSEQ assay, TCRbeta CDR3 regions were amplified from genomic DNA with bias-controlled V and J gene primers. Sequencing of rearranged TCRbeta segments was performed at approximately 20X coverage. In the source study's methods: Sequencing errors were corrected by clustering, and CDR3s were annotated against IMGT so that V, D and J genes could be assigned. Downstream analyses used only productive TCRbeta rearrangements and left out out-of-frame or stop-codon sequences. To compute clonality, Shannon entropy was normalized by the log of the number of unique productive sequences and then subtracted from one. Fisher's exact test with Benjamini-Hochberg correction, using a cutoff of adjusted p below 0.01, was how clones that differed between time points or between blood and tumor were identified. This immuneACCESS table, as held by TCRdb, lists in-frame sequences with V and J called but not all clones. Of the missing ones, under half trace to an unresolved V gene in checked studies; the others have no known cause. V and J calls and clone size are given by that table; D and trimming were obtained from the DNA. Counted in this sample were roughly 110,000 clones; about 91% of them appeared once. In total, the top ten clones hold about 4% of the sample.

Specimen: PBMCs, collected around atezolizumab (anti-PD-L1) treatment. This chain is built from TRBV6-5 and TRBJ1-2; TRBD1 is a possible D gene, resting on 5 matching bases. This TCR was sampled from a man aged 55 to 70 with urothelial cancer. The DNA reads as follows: TGTGCCAGCAGACGGGGACTTGGCTATGGCTACACCTTC. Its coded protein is CASRRGLGYGYTF.